This TCR beta chain is from a study of response to subunit inactivated influenza vaccine. Notes on the study in general: It was suggested by the authors that few new T cells are recruited by each seasonal influenza vaccination.

This clonotype was seen only a few times. The antigen is undetermined. Each CDR3 protein gets one entry after TCRdb re-called the RT-PCR reads with MiXCR. The sample shows some 540,000 distinct CDR3 sequences, roughly a quarter of them seen only once. J lost 4 bases, V lost 3 bases, and 6 bases had no gene match. This CDR3 spans 14 amino acids. Per the germline V gene, CDR1 is DFQATT and CDR2 is SNEGSKA (reference sequence). This same sample was also taken into another study, of T cells expressing NK-cell markers. As that study records: The TCR beta cDNA came from 5'RACE template switching with UMIs. Dominant NKG2C+ clonotype frequencies of roughly 1.0-8% of CD8+ T cells were measured in about 6 donors.

This clonotype was obtained from a man aged 50 to 60 who received an inactivated influenza vaccine. The sample consisted of CD4+ T cells sorted from PBMCs, taken approximately 13 days after vaccination. This chain uses TRBV20-1 with TRBJ2-1, with 7 bases that match TRBD2. CDR3 DNA sequence: TGCAGTGCTAGTCAGGCTAGCGGATACAATGAGCAGTTCTTC. It yields the protein CSASQASGYNEQFF.